Below, 13 T cell receptor beta chains from the same sample are listed, as sequenced in a study of blood T cell repertoires in COVID-19. Some clones are missing from TCRdb's copy, which holds only in-frame ones; the method was immunoSEQ multiplex PCR. The sample gives 60,000 or so clones, around 80% of which show up once; roughly 4% is in the top ten. The sequenced sample consisted of peripheral blood. The receptors derive from a man aged 55-75 years with acute or convalescent COVID-19.

CDR3 loop: CASSLVWSATEAFF. CDR3 coding DNA: TGTGCCAGCAGCTTGGTCTGGAGTGCGACTGAAGCTTTCTTT. The chain is built from TRBV5-6 and TRBJ1-1; D call uncertain. The CDR3 is 14 amino acids. Germline V gene data show CDR1 as SGHDT and CDR2 as YYEEEE. V was pared by 0 bases and J by 5 bases, with 11 bases between.

The V call is TRBV30, the J call TRBJ2-1, with D perhaps matching TRBD2 (7 bases). The V and J ends lost 3 bases and 5 bases respectively, with 14 bases between them. This CDR3 region has 14 residues. Germline V gives CDR1 GTSNPN, CDR2 SVGIG (reference sequence). The CDR3 loop reads CAWRARGAHNEQFF. The DNA for the CDR3 is TGTGCCTGGAGGGCACGGGGGGCCCACAATGAGCAGTTCTTC.

The V gene is TRBV5-1, the J gene TRBJ2-5, with 9 bases aligning to TRBD1. The trim removed 2 bases at V and 4 bases at J, leaving 9 bases unmatched. The CDR3 covers 16 residues. Germline CDR1 SGHRS, CDR2 YFSETQ. The CDR3 DNA reads as TGCGCCAGCAGCTTCTCCTTCACAGGGGGCGGAGAGACCCAGTACTTC. It encodes CASSFSFTGGGETQYF.

The rearrangement links TRBV7-3 to TRBJ2-1; perhaps TRBD1 as D (5 bases). Looked up from germline, CDR1 is SGHTA and CDR2 is FQGTGA. Trimming stripped 2 bases from V and 12 bases from J, with 11 bases between. This CDR3 comprises 12 residues. The CDR3 loop reads CASSLSQGGQFF. CDR3 nucleotides: TGTGCCAGCAGCTTATCGCAGGGTGGGCAGTTCTTC.

The V and J genes are TRBV5-1 and TRBJ1-2; the match to TRBD1 covers 8 bases. The V and J ends lost 4 bases and 7 bases, in that order; junction bases with no gene match: 9. CDR1 and CDR2 from the germline V gene are SGHRS and YFSETQ. The CDR3 runs 14 residues. In DNA, the CDR3 is TGCGCCAGCAGCCTTGGGACAGGCCCGGCTGGCTACACCTTC. This translates into CASSLGTGPAGYTF.

This sequence joins TRBV6-5 and TRBJ1-4, with a weak D call TRBD1 (5 bases). Per the germline V gene, CDR1 is MNHEY and CDR2 is SVGAGI. The V end was cut by 6 bases, the J end by 8 bases, with 19 bases between. CDR3 length equals 15 residues. DNA for the CDR3: TGTGCCAGCAGCCAAGGGATTCAGGGCGGCGAAAAACTGTTTTTT. Translating gives CASSQGIQGGEKLFF.

The V and J genes are TRBV29-1 and TRBJ2-6, with D possibly being TRBD1 (5 bases). Trimming stripped 5 bases from V and 0 bases from J, with 11 bases between. This CDR3 has 15 amino acids. The germline CDR1 and CDR2 sequences are SQVTM and ANQGSEA. The CDR3 reads CSVLSRGSGANVLTF. CDR3 in DNA: TGCAGCGTTCTAAGTAGGGGCTCTGGGGCCAACGTCCTGACTTTC. Variable domain in full (rest from reference TRBV29-1 and TRBJ2-6): SAVISQKPSRDICQRGTSLTIQCQVDSQVTMMFWYRQQPGQSLTLIATANQGSEATYESGFVIDKFPISRPNLTFSTLTVSNMSPEDSSIYLCSVLSRGSGANVLTFGAGSRLTVL.

This chain connects TRBV7-9 to TRBJ1-1; 9 bases are a match to TRBD1. Germline CDR1 reads SEHNR; CDR2 reads FQNEAQ (reference sequence). The CDR3 spans 16 residues. Trimming took 4 bases from V and 10 from J; bases not matched to a gene: 16. The CDR3 loop reads CASSSPSGQGPIGAFF. The CDR3 bases are TGTGCCAGCAGCTCGCCATCGGGACAGGGTCCTATCGGAGCTTTCTTT.

CDR3 sequence: CASSPKQGGEAFF. CDR3 nucleotide sequence: TGTGCCAGCAGTCCCAAACAGGGTGGTGAAGCTTTCTTT. The V and J genes are TRBV27 and TRBJ1-1; D is possibly TRBD1 (6 bases). The V gene lost 5 bases and the J gene lost 7 bases, with 14 bases spanning the gap. Germline V CDR1 and CDR2: MNHEY, SMNVEV (reference sequence). The CDR3 is made up of 13 amino acids.

The rearrangement uses TRBV7-9 and TRBJ2-7, with D maybe TRBD2 (5 bases). The germline CDR1 and CDR2 sequences are SEHNR and FQNEAQ (reference sequence). This CDR3 spans 15 amino acids. V was pared by 6 bases and J by 0 bases, with 15 bases between. CDR3 protein: CASRPWGDTSYEQYF. CDR3 DNA: TGTGCCAGCAGACCGTGGGGAGATACCTCCTACGAGCAGTACTTC. Supplemented by reference TRBV7-9 and TRBJ2-7, the full variable domain reads DTGVSQNPRHKITKRGQNVTFRCDPISEHNRLYWYRQTLGQGPEFLTYFQNEAQLEKSRLLSDRFSAERPKGSFSTLEIQRTEQGDSAMYLCASRPWGDTSYEQYFGPGTRLTVT.

The chain links TRBV27 to TRBJ1-1, with TRBD1 matching over 7 bases. This CDR3 region has 13 residues. CDR1 is MNHEY and CDR2 is SMNVEV in the germline V gene (reference sequence). The J segment lost 11 bases and the V segment lost 5 bases, leaving 11 bases of the junction unmatched. The CDR3 is CASSLKTGERAFF. CDR3 nucleotides: TGTGCCAGCAGTCTAAAAACAGGGGAGAGGGCTTTCTTT.

This chain uses TRBV4-1 with TRBJ1-6, with 10 bases matching TRBD1. V shed 3 bases and J 8 bases; nucleotides not matched to a gene: 7. There are 16 residues in the CDR3. Germline V lookup: CDR1 MGHRA, CDR2 YSYEKL. CDR3 nucleotide sequence: TGCGCCAGCAGCCATAACCGGGACAGGGGCGATTCACCCCTCCACTTT. This encodes CASSHNRDRGDSPLHF.

J is TRBJ2-7 and V is TRBV4-1; TRBD1 is a possible D gene (6 bases). Trimming took off 9 bases at V and 2 bases at J, with 17 bases between the two ends. The length of the CDR3 is 14 residues. Germline-derived CDR1 and CDR2 are MGHRA and YSYEKL. This CDR3 reads CASSTQGPPYEQYF. In DNA, the CDR3 is TGCGCCAGTAGTACACAGGGACCCCCCTACGAGCAGTACTTC.